Listed below are T cell receptor beta chains from one sample, sequenced in a study of CD8+ T cells in alopecia areata. The assay was immunoSEQ multiplex PCR, and TCRdb's table has in-frame clones only and misses some. The data show 200,000 or so clones, with around 62% seen just once and approximately 0.5% held by the top ten. The sample was CD4+ T cells sorted from blood, taken at week 0. The source of these receptors is a human donor with alopecia areata. The conserved cysteine and the conserved F or W are not part of the CDR3 here. Each record gives: J gene, V gene, CDR3 protein.

>TRBJ2-7|TRBV29-1
SVGTNSEQY
>TRBJ1-1|TRBV5-4
ASSADRGAEAF
>TRBJ2-4|TRBV30
AWSLETKNIQY
>TRBJ2-5|TRBV9
ASSETVTGGTQY
>TRBJ2-2|TRBV13
ASSASQGAPNTGELF
>TRBJ1-1|TRBV29-1
SARVREGNTEAF
>TRBJ1-1|TRBV9
ASSVRGQGNTEAF
>TRBJ1-6|TRBV2
ASRGTENSPLH
>TRBJ1-1|TRBV5-1
ASTLGGGVNTEAF
>TRBJ2-7|TRBV27
ASSYRGPYEQY
>TRBJ1-5|TRBV30
AWSVTGGGGAQH
>TRBJ2-5|TRBV2
ASSEGGRGTYQETQY
>TRBJ2-7|TRBV29-1
SVRQGAYEQY
>TRBJ2-2|TRBV7-9
ASRTSGRNTGELF